This TCR beta chain is from a study of shared clonotypes between healthy human individuals. There are 12 residues in the CDR3. V gave up 5 bases and J gave up 2 bases, with 7 bases separating them. Per the germline V gene, CDR1 is SGHRS and CDR2 is YFSETQ. Using immunoSEQ multiplex PCR, the repertoire was profiled, and TCRdb retains in-frame clones only, with some absent. Among millions of clones, 90% to 95% were seen once, and the ten largest hold over 0.12%. Sequenced sample: naive CD4+ T cells sorted from blood. The subset denotes: CD45RA+ positively selected. This sequence was found in a man aged 18 to 30 in good health. The chain has TRBV5-1 and TRBJ1-2; no reliable D call. The CDR3 loop reads CASRAANYGYTF. For the CDR3, the DNA is TGCGCCAGCAGGGCAGCAAACTATGGCTACACCTTC.